These 24 T cell receptor beta chains were sequenced from one sample in a study of OX40 agonist ivuxolimab in advanced cancers. Sequencing used immunoSEQ multiplex PCR; TCRdb keeps in-frame clones, though not all of them. Of approximately 82,000 clones in the sample, approximately 84% are singletons; the top ten hold about 25%. The sequencing here drew on CD4+ or CD8+ T cells sorted from blood, taken in a trial of the OX40 agonist ivuxolimab. Source of these receptors: an adult with an advanced solid tumor such as melanoma, head and neck, liver or kidney cancer.

The J gene is TRBJ1-1, the V gene TRBV5-1; possible D gene TRBD1, 6 bases. Germline lookup yields CDR1 SGHRS and CDR2 YFSETQ. V lost 4 bases, J lost 2 bases, and 12 bases lay in between. The CDR3 has 14 amino acids. CDR3 sequence reads: CASSLETGNTEAFF. The CDR3 region has the DNA TGCGCCAGCAGCCTGGAGACAGGAAACACTGAAGCTTTCTTT.

This clone came up once. J is TRBJ2-2 and V is TRBV4-3; D not resolved. Germline CDR1 is LGHNA and CDR2 is YSLEER. CDR3 length equals 16 residues. Trimming removed 0 bases from V and 5 bases from J, with 13 bases in between. CDR3 loop: CASSQDVAISTGELFF. The CDR3 DNA reads as TGCGCCAGCAGCCAAGATGTTGCAATTTCGACCGGGGAGCTGTTTTTT.

The chain links TRBV6-1 to TRBJ2-3, with 11 bases fitting TRBD1. The CDR3 loop spans 14 amino acids. V lost 7 bases and J lost 9; bases outside the gene matches: 9. Germline lookup yields CDR1 MNHNS and CDR2 SASEGT. The CDR3 DNA reads as TGTGCCAGCACCGGACAGGGGGCGCCGGGCACGCAGTATTTT. It translates to CASTGQGAPGTQYF.

In this sample, this clone turned up once. The DNA of the CDR3 is TGTGCCAGCAGTACCTCAGCGTTGAACACTGAAGCTTTCTTT. Translation: CASSTSALNTEAFF. The rearrangement uses TRBV6-5 and TRBJ1-1, with D unclear. Germline loops: CDR1 MNHEY, CDR2 SVGAGI. This CDR3 is built from 14 residues. Trimming pared 5 bases from V and 0 bases from J, leaving 10 bases between.

This clone came up a few times. V usage is TRBV7-9 and J usage is TRBJ2-1, with TRBD1 as a possible D gene (6 bases). V was clipped by 5 bases and J by 0 bases, with 11 bases between them. CDR3 length equals 15 residues. Looked up from germline, CDR1 is SEHNR and CDR2 is FQNEAQ (reference sequence). CDR3 region: CASSVDSISYNEQFF. In DNA, the CDR3 is TGTGCCAGCAGCGTGGACAGTATCTCCTACAATGAGCAGTTCTTC.

The chain carries TRBV5-4 and TRBJ2-7; 7 bases align to TRBD2. The CDR3 contains 16 residues. Germline V CDR1 and CDR2: SGHNT, YYREEE (reference sequence). J was trimmed by 4 bases and V by 0 bases; bases with no gene match: 10. The DNA for the CDR3 is TGTGCCAGCAGCTTGGGAACGGGGAGGGTCTCATACGAGCAGTACTTC. As protein: CASSLGTGRVSYEQYF.

The gene calls are TRBV15 and TRBJ2-1; 8 bases map to TRBD2. V trimming: 0 bases; J trimming: 2 bases; junction bases outside the gene matches: 9. CDR3 length equals 18 residues. Germline V lookup: CDR1 LNHNV, CDR2 YYDKDF (reference sequence). The CDR3, as DNA: TGTGCCACCAGCAGAGATCTTAGCGGGACCATTACCTACAATGAGCAGTTCTTC. Its translation is CATSRDLSGTITYNEQFF. Full variable domain (missing parts from reference TRBV15 and TRBJ2-1): DAMVIQNPRYQVTQFGKPVTLSCSQTLNHNVMYWYQQKSSQAPKLLFHYYDKDFNNEADTPDNFQSRRPNTSFCFLDIRSPGLGDTAMYLCATSRDLSGTITYNEQFFGPGTRLTVL.

This clone was found a few times. The rearrangement uses TRBV7-9 and TRBJ1-1; 9 nucleotides match TRBD1. Germline V gene lookup returns CDR1 SEHNR and CDR2 FQNEAQ (reference sequence). The length of the CDR3 is 15 residues. The ends lost 5 bases at V and 5 bases at J; junction bases unmatched: 9. CDR3 residues: CASSTTDRGLTEAFF. The CDR3 DNA sequence: TGTGCCAGCAGCACCACGGACAGGGGATTAACTGAAGCTTTCTTT.

The rearrangement joins TRBV30 to TRBJ1-1; D is possibly TRBD1 (6 bases). The V end was cut by 7 bases, the J end by 1 base, with 13 bases between. CDR3 length: 13 amino acids. The germline V gene encodes CDR1 GTSNPN and CDR2 SVGIG (reference sequence). The CDR3 sequence is CAFRGISNTEAFF. Here the CDR3 DNA reads TGTGCCTTCAGGGGAATATCGAACACTGAAGCTTTCTTT.

This rearrangement joins TRBV5-6 to TRBJ1-1; D is undetermined. Trimming removed 4 bases from V and 6 bases from J, with 16 bases in between. The V gene's germline CDR1 is SGHDT and CDR2 YYEEEE. The CDR3 extends over 14 amino acids. This chain's CDR3 is CASSTNFALSEAFF. CDR3 DNA: TGTGCCAGCAGCACCAACTTTGCGCTGTCTGAAGCTTTCTTT.

The rearrangement links TRBV5-6 to TRBJ1-2, with TRBD1 as a possible D gene (5 bases). CDR1 SGHDT and CDR2 YYEEEE come from the germline V gene. V was clipped by 8 bases and J by 1 base, with 12 bases between them. This CDR3 has 13 residues. CDR3 coding DNA: TGTGCCAGTAGGGGAGCCCTTAACTATGGCTACACCTTC. It translates to CASRGALNYGYTF.

This chain uses TRBV18 with TRBJ1-6; D is unclear. CDR3 length: 14 residues. Germline V lookup: CDR1 KGHSH, CDR2 LQKENI. V was shortened by 0 bases and J by 7 bases, with 7 bases between the two germline ends. CDR3 bases: TGTGCCAGCTCACCACCGATCCCAAATTCACCCCTCCACTTT. This encodes CASSPPIPNSPLHF.

Notes on this clone: Relative to the germline gene, one junction end is altered; a read error may explain this. This sequence joins TRBV14 and TRBJ2-1, with D possibly being TRBD2 (5 bases). The germline V gene encodes CDR1 SGHDN and CDR2 FVKESK. The CDR3 extends over 14 amino acids. This chain's CDR3 is CAGSQGGPYNEQFF. CDR3 sequence (DNA): TGTGCCGGCAGCCAAGGCGGGCCCTACAATGAGCAGTTCTTC. Filled out from reference TRBV14 and TRBJ2-1, the complete variable domain reads EAGVTQFPSHSVIEKGQTVTLRCDPISGHDNLYWYRRVMGKEIKFLLHFVKESKQDESGMPNNRFLAERTGGTYSTLKVQPAELEDSGVYFCAGSQGGPYNEQFFGPGTRLTVL.

The table lists this clone with a few counts. V usage is TRBV15 and J usage is TRBJ1-2, with a possible D match to TRBD1 (6 bases). Germline CDR1 and CDR2: LNHNV and YYDKDF (reference sequence). The CDR3 runs to 13 residues. V gave up 0 bases and J gave up 11 bases, with 13 bases separating them. CDR3: CATSRDRHRAYTF. CDR3 bases: TGTGCCACCAGCAGAGATCGCCACAGGGCTTACACCTTC.

The genes are TRBV5-4 and TRBJ2-3; either TRBD1 or TRBD2 may fit D (5 bases each). From germline, CDR1 is SGHNT and CDR2 YYREEE (reference sequence). The length of the CDR3 is 16 residues. Trimming stripped 5 bases from V and 0 bases from J, with 16 bases between. This CDR3 reads CASSRGERRSTDTQYF. The CDR3 DNA reads as TGTGCCAGCAGTAGGGGAGAGCGGAGGAGCACAGATACGCAGTATTTT. Using reference TRBV5-4 and TRBJ2-3 for the parts outside the CDR3, the full variable domain is ETGVTQSPTHLIKTRGQQVTLRCSSQSGHNTVSWYQQALGQGPQFIFQYYREEENGRGNFPPRFSGLQFPNYSSELNVNALELDDSALYLCASSRGERRSTDTQYFGPGTRLTVL.

V gene TRBV28 combines with J gene TRBJ1-1; D is perhaps TRBD1 (5 bases). This CDR3 is 12 amino acids long. CDR1 MDHEN and CDR2 SYDVKM come from the germline V gene. The V end was cut by 5 bases, the J end by 6 bases, with 10 bases between. The CDR3 bases are TGTGCCAGCAGTCAGGACACGCCTGAAGCTTTCTTT. Protein product: CASSQDTPEAFF.

The CDR3 is CASSFDGGATDTQYF. CDR3 sequence (DNA): TGTGCCAGCAGCTTTGATGGGGGGGCGACAGATACGCAGTATTTT. J is TRBJ2-3 and V is TRBV7-2; D might be TRBD2 (7 bases). The CDR3 is 15 residues long. The germline V gene encodes CDR1 SGHTA and CDR2 FQGNSA. The V end was cut by 3 bases, the J end by 3 bases, with 13 bases between. The whole variable domain, remainder taken from reference TRBV7-2 and TRBJ2-3, is GAGVSQSPSNKVTEKGKDVELRCDPISGHTALYWYRQSLGQGLEFLIYFQGNSAPDKSGLPSDRFSAERTGGSVSTLTIQRTQQEDSAVYLCASSFDGGATDTQYFGPGTRLTVL.

This rearrangement joins TRBV2 to TRBJ2-7; D is unclear. Trimming pared 5 bases from V and 5 bases from J, leaving 13 bases between. The germline CDR1 and CDR2 sequences are SNHLY and FYNNEI. This CDR3 is 13 amino acids long. This chain's CDR3 is CASSTPREDEQYF. In DNA, the CDR3 is TGTGCCAGCAGTACCCCCCGTGAGGACGAGCAGTACTTC.

The CDR3 here is CASSRDRGMSGTGELFF. DNA of the CDR3: TGTGCCAGCAGCCGGGACAGGGGGATGAGTGGTACCGGGGAGCTGTTTTTT. The rearrangement joins TRBV2 to TRBJ2-2; 11 bases align to TRBD1. This CDR3 contains 17 residues. The V segment lost 6 bases and the J segment 5 bases; nucleotides outside the gene matches: 11. CDR1 and CDR2 from the germline V gene are SNHLY and FYNNEI.

In DNA, the CDR3 is TGTGCCGGAACAGGGGGTCTAGAAAAACTGTTTTTT. It specifies CAGTGGLEKLFF. V usage is TRBV2 and J usage is TRBJ1-4; 8 positions agree with TRBD1. The trim removed 11 bases at V and 8 bases at J, leaving 7 bases unmatched. The CDR3 is 12 amino acids. CDR1 and CDR2 (germline): SNHLY, FYNNEI.

V usage is TRBV19 and J usage is TRBJ1-4; D is unresolved. The germline CDR1 and CDR2 sequences are LNHDA and SQIVND (reference sequence). Deletions cut 2 bases from V and 5 bases from J, with 6 bases between. This CDR3 region has 13 residues. The DNA for the CDR3 is TGTGCCAGTAGTATACTGCACAATGAAAAACTGTTTTTT. It is translated as CASSILHNEKLFF. Using reference TRBV19 and TRBJ1-4 for the parts outside the CDR3, the full variable domain is DGGITQSPKYLFRKEGQNVTLSCEQNLNHDAMYWYRQDPGQGLRLIYYSQIVNDFQKGDIAEGYSVSREKKESFPLTVTSAQKNPTAFYLCASSILHNEKLFFGSGTQLSVL.

This clone was observed a few times. The chain has TRBV28 and TRBJ1-1; maybe TRBD1 (5 bases). This CDR3 contains 15 residues. Germline-derived CDR1 and CDR2 are MDHEN and SYDVKM. Trimming removed 8 bases from V and 0 bases from J, with 16 bases in between. The CDR3 nucleotides read TGTGCCAGCCCCCCCCCGACAGTTCTGAACACTGAAGCTTTCTTT. Its translation is CASPPPTVLNTEAFF.

The V gene is TRBV2, the J gene TRBJ1-6; tentative D call: TRBD1 (5 bases). The CDR3 runs to 16 residues. Germline V gene data show CDR1 as SNHLY and CDR2 as FYNNEI. V lost 5 bases to trimming and J lost 0 bases, with 11 bases between them. DNA for the CDR3: TGTGCCAGCAGTTGGGACTCGAGCTCCTATAATTCACCCCTCCACTTT. Translated: CASSWDSSSYNSPLHF.

V is TRBV19 and J is TRBJ2-7; D is unclear. The germline gives CDR1 LNHDA, CDR2 SQIVND (reference sequence). There are 15 residues in the CDR3. V lost 4 bases and J lost 6, with 19 bases in between. CDR3 protein: CASSNTGRTLGEQYF. CDR3 bases: TGTGCCAGTAGTAATACCGGGCGTACTCTGGGCGAGCAGTACTTC. The full variable domain, in which reference TRBV19 and TRBJ2-7 provide the parts outside the CDR3, is DGGITQSPKYLFRKEGQNVTLSCEQNLNHDAMYWYRQDPGQGLRLIYYSQIVNDFQKGDIAEGYSVSREKKESFPLTVTSAQKNPTAFYLCASSNTGRTLGEQYFGPGTRLTVT.